Listed below are T cell receptor beta chains from one sample, sequenced in a study of blood T cell repertoires in COVID-19. TCRdb's copy holds only in-frame clones and misses some; the assay was immunoSEQ multiplex PCR. The data hold approximately 100,000 clones, with 70% to 90% observed a single time. Sequenced material: peripheral blood. These TCRs come from a human donor with COVID-19, enrolled during active disease. The donor label of this sample is uncertain. The CDR3 runs from the conserved cysteine through the conserved F or W. Each record gives: CDR3 length, V gene, CDR3 protein.

12	TRBV7-8	CASSRELGGYTF
15	TRBV6-2/TRBV6-3	CASSSGTANTGELFF
13	TRBV12-3/TRBV12-4	CASTPPDSEKLFF
13	TRBV30	CALTGTAYSPLHF
15	TRBV6-5	CASSPPTGGPYEQYF
17	TRBV11-2	CASSLTNLAFSSYEQYF
14	TRBV5-4	CASSLAGGNQPQHF
15	TRBV9	CASSSSGTGANVLTF
19	TRBV28	CASSPRGLAGPASTDTQYF
14	TRBV6-5	CASTTSGRMNEQYF
16	TRBV11-2	CASSLDRRTSGNTIYF
16	TRBV7-9	CASSLAEGARNYGYTF
13	TRBV5-1	CASSPGETASYTF
16	TRBV3-1/TRBV3-2	CASSPTGIAGTGELFF
13	TRBV6-6	CASTGGPNNEQFF
16	TRBV6-1	CASSEGLAGGLETQYF
15	TRBV6-5	CASSYSTEGGSPLHF
14	TRBV7-8	CASSWGQGNTEAFF
15	TRBV19	CASSIGSQAAYEQYF
13	TRBV12-5	CASAHRGGNEQYF
14	TRBV6-2/TRBV6-3	CASSYAPSSYEQYF
19	TRBV7-9	CASSRTRVWGVPVTDTQYF
16	TRBV5-5	CASSSTGGVHNSPLHF
14	TRBV5-4	CASSLEQPNSPLHF
14	TRBV30	CAWSGGGPLDTQYF
16	TRBV7-3	CASSPREDGANQPQHF
18	TRBV21-1	CASSKEAVGDRTNTEAFF